Below are 3 T cell receptor beta chains sequenced from a single sample in a study of blood T cell repertoires in COVID-19. TCRdb's copy holds only in-frame clones and misses some; the assay was immunoSEQ multiplex PCR. The profile shows approximately 94,000 clones, roughly 82% of them singletons. The sample consisted of peripheral blood. These receptors all stem from a man aged 60-69 years with acute or convalescent COVID-19.

The chain employs TRBV3-1 (or the pseudogene TRBV3-2) and TRBJ1-2, with TRBD1 matching 7 bases. The CDR3 is made up of 13 amino acids. Germline CDR1 is LGHDT and CDR2 is YNNKEL (reference sequence). The V and J ends lost 4 bases and 2 bases, in that order; junction bases with no gene match: 1. The CDR3 DNA is TGTGCCAGCAGCCTGGACAGGAACTATGGCTACACCTTC. This codes for CASSLDRNYGYTF.

The sample holds one count of this clone. Written as DNA, the CDR3 is TGCGCCAGCAGCCGAGACAGGGGGCGCGGTTCCGGGGAGCTGTTTTTT. It is translated as CASSRDRGRGSGELFF. The chain employs TRBV4-3 and TRBJ2-2, with 10 nucleotides matching TRBD1. Trimming removed 4 bases from V and 6 bases from J; junction bases left unmatched: 8. Germline V gene data show CDR1 as LGHNA and CDR2 as YSLEER. This CDR3 spans 16 amino acids.

The J gene is TRBJ2-5, the V gene TRBV2; D is perhaps TRBD2 (5 bases). CDR3 length: 17 residues. Deletions cut 3 bases from V and 3 bases from J, with 20 bases between. Germline loops: CDR1 SNHLY, CDR2 FYNNEI. The CDR3 DNA reads TGTGCCAGCAGTGACCGCTCGGGGTTGTATGGGGAAGAGACCCAGTACTTC. Translating it yields CASSDRSGLYGEETQYF. Filled out from reference TRBV2 and TRBJ2-5, the complete variable domain reads EPEVTQTPSHQVTQMGQEVILRCVPISNHLYFYWYRQILGQKVEFLVSFYNNEISEKSEIFDDQFSVERPDGSNFTLKIRSTKLEDSAMYFCASSDRSGLYGEETQYFGPGTRLLVL.